The T cell receptor beta chain under discussion was sequenced for a study of T cells after yellow fever vaccination. General observations from the study: Reappearance after the booster was seen for most primary-vaccination clones, at 95% to 97% CD4 and about 90% CD8.

Unmatched junction bases numbered 7, after V lost 5 bases and J lost 4 bases. This CDR3 has 13 amino acids. Germline V gene data show CDR1 as SQVTM and CDR2 as ANQGSEA. This clonotype was found a few times. What it binds is not known. UMIs and a universal primer site were added when TCR cDNA was made by 5'RACE template switching. TCRdb itself ran the 5' RACE reads through MiXCR, one entry per CDR3 protein. Among about 350,000 distinct CDR3 sequences listed, roughly an eighth were seen once. The V and J genes are TRBV29-1 and TRBJ2-5, with 7 bases matching TRBD1. The sequenced sample was CD4+ T cells sorted from PBMCs, obtained 15 days after the yellow fever booster vaccination. The sequence was obtained from a man between 18 and 29 years old who received the YFV17D yellow fever vaccine. CDR3 loop: CSVRQGSRETQYF. The DNA of the CDR3 is TGCAGCGTTAGACAGGGATCAAGAGAGACCCAGTACTTC.